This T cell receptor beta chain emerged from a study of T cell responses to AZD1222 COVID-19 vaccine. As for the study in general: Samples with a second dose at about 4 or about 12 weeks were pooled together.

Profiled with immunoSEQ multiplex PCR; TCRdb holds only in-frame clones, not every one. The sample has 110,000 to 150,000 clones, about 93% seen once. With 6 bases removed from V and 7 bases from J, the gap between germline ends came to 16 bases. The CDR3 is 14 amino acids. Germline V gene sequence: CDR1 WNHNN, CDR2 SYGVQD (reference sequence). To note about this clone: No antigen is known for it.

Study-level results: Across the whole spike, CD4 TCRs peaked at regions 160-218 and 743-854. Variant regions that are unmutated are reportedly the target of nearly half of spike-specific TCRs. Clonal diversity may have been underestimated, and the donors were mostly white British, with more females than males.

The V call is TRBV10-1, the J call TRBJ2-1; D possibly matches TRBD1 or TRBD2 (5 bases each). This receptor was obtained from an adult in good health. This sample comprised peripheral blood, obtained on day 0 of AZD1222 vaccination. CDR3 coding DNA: TGCGCCAGCAGCGGGGACGTGCGCCAAAATGAGCAGTTCTTC. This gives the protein CASSGDVRQNEQFF.